This T cell receptor (beta chain) was obtained from a study of blood T cell repertoires in COVID-19 (dated by TCRdb to the early 2020s). About the full investigation: Samples from collaborators originated in the United States, Italy and Spain and spanned both the acute and convalescent phases of COVID-19. The material from the prospective study consisted of cDNA or gDNA derived from T cells, B-cell-depleted T cells, or PBMCs. Subjects who had been exposed to COVID-19, were actively infected with it, or had recovered from it provided the deeply sampled blood TCRbeta repertoires that made up the dataset. The repertoires were made available in a free public database intended to serve as a resource for research on the immune response to SARS-CoV-2. The samples were drawn from two sources: the first 160 participants of the ongoing ImmuneRACE study, and 1,254 subjects contributed by 6 global collaborators. A de-identified subject ID, COVID-19 status, age in years and sex were almost always included in the sample metadata. HLA class I and class II types, where available, came from metadata supplied by the sample provider rather than from assay-based typing. The study at large found these results: The quantity of clinical and demographic metadata differed by source and by participant and was supplied without curation.

The immunoSEQ Assay, a bias-controlled multiplex PCR, was used to amplify TCRbeta CDR3 regions from genomic DNA. On the authors' methods: The number of nucleated cells in each sample was estimated from the amplification of reference gene primers within the assay. Sequence reads were collapsed and filtered to measure the absolute abundance of every unique TCRbeta CDR3 rearrangement. Productive Simpson clonality was computed per sample as the square root of Simpson's diversity index over productive rearrangements. TCRdb took over this immuneACCESS table, retaining in-frame rearrangements with V and J assigned. Such tables are incomplete; in checked studies, under half of the missing clones stem from an unresolved V gene, and the remainder is unexplained. V and J calls and clone size come straight from that table; D and trimming were deduced from the DNA. The sample table lists 150,000 to 200,000 clones, 80% to 85% of them with a count of one. Of the sample, roughly 8% falls within the top ten clones.

V is clipped by 6 bases and J by 3 bases, and the sequence between their germline boundaries is 11 bases long. From the cysteine up to the phenylalanine, the CDR3 has a length of 13 residues. Only CDR3 DNA remains: 39 bases, in frame from the first base. From the germline V gene, CDR1 is ENHRY and CDR2 is SYGVKD. Regarding this clone: No cognate antigen has been identified for it. Per-base quality was not reported, and no clone a single base away is much larger than it.

In the prospective study, participants were about 18 to 100 years old, resided in about two dozen geographic areas of the United States, and were enrolled through a virtual design. In the prospective study, participants were assigned to cohorts based on the clinical history participants reported in a screening survey and a study questionnaire. ImmuneRACE Cohort 3 recovered participants were defined by two consecutive negative NP/OP PCR tests, healthcare professional clearance, or symptom resolution. Mobile phlebotomists in the prospective study collected whole blood, serum and a nasopharyngeal or oropharyngeal swab from every participant. Over a 2-month period, participants in the prospective study had the option of providing additional blood draws and questionnaires. Before DNA extraction, blood samples from the prospective study were shipped at room temperature or frozen.

In this chain, TRBV10-3 is recombined with TRBJ2-5; no confident D gene assignment can be made. Sample: PBMCs or T cells enriched from blood (not recorded which). The clonotype comes from a woman between 50 and 59 years old who had recovered from COVID-19. Here the CDR3 is given as CAISKTREETQYF. In nucleotides, the sequence is TGTGCCATCAGCAAAACCCGGGAAGAGACCCAGTACTTC.